This T cell receptor (beta chain) emerged from a study of T cell responses to AZD1222 COVID-19 vaccine. Germline assignment: CDR1 LNHNV and CDR2 YYDKDF (reference sequence). V lost 3 bases and J 5 bases, leaving 17 bases between the germline ends. The CDR3 length is 17 residues. Timing groups of about 4 and about 12 weeks for second doses were pooled. The protocol was immunoSEQ multiplex PCR, while the TCRdb copy is restricted to in-frame clones and leaves out a portion. The data hold 100,000 to 120,000 clones, with about 94% observed a single time. This clone was found once. The input for sequencing was peripheral blood, taken 28 days after the second AZD1222 dose. The J gene is TRBJ1-6, the V gene TRBV15; possibly TRBD1 for D (6 bases). The receptor was isolated from an adult who received the AZD1222 COVID-19 vaccine. CDR3 in amino acids: CATSRPRGQFNNSPLHF. The DNA of the CDR3 is TGTGCCACCAGCAGGCCTCGGGGGCAGTTTAATAATTCACCCCTCCACTTT.